This record concerns one T cell receptor (beta chain) sequence. As yet, its antigen is unknown. Patients were excluded for uncontrolled infection, other autoimmune disease, pregnancy or lactation. PBMCs were obtained from under 13 ml fresh peripheral blood. The sample originates from a study of T cells in Graves' hyperthyroidism and ophthalmopathy. Study as a whole: Before any treatment, at initial diagnosis, peripheral blood was collected.

RNA transcripts yielded amplified TCR beta CDR3 regions. TCR CDR3 underwent first-round RT-PCR with the HTBI primer set. TCRdb analysed the multiplex PCR reads with MiXCR anew, one entry per CDR3 protein. Altogether over 500,000 distinct CDR3 sequences are present, around 15% being singletons, with the ten largest covering approximately 15%. This CDR3 has 14 amino acids. The germline V gene has CDR1 SGHTA and CDR2 FQGNSA. V dropped 8 bases and J dropped 2 bases, with 14 bases sitting between them. Study-level findings and limits: Blood also carried most thyroid clonotypes expanded above 0.001.

V and J are TRBV7-2 and TRBJ2-3, with D tentatively TRBD2 (6 bases). Sequenced material: blood. The receptor was derived from a woman in her thirties or forties with Graves' hyperthyroidism. This CDR3 reads CASGPGLFTDTQYF. Written as DNA, the CDR3 is TGTGCCAGCGGCCCGGGACTCTTCACAGATACGCAGTATTTT.